The following is a T cell receptor (beta chain) sequence with its context. This sample is drawn from a study of shared clonotypes between healthy human individuals. Looked up from germline, CDR1 is SGHRS and CDR2 is YFSETQ. V lost 4 bases, J lost 8 bases, and 9 bases stayed unmatched. The CDR3 is 17 amino acids. Profiling relied on immunoSEQ multiplex PCR, and the TCRdb table lists in-frame clones only, not all of them. The sample lists around 1.5 million clones; nearly 99% were seen once. Material: naive CD4+ T cells sorted from blood. The sample's subset: CD45RA+ positively selected. The chain is built from TRBV5-1 and TRBJ2-1; 16 bases agree with TRBD2. The source is a man aged 30-40 years in good health. DNA for the CDR3: TGCGCCAGCAGCCCGGGACTAGCGGGAGGGCCGGGGTATGAGCAGTTCTTC. It translates to CASSPGLAGGPGYEQFF.